These 9 T cell receptor beta chains originate from one sample sequenced in a study of blood T cell repertoires in COVID-19. The table came from immunoSEQ multiplex PCR; TCRdb's copy has only in-frame clones and leaves some out. The sample yields 250,000 to 350,000 clones, around nine tenths seen once. The sample consisted of peripheral blood. These TCRs come from a woman aged 25 to 39 with COVID-19, enrolled during active disease.

The rearrangement links TRBV7-3 to TRBJ2-7; TRBD2 agrees at 9 bases. The CDR3 consists of 16 residues. J gave up 5 bases and V 2 bases, and 10 bases lay outside the gene matches. CDR1 is SGHTA, CDR2 FQGTGA, per germline. In DNA form, the CDR3 reads TGTGCCAGCAGCTTATCTGGTAGCGGGAGAGGGAACGAGCAGTACTTC. Amino acids: CASSLSGSGRGNEQYF.

The gene calls are TRBV6-6 and TRBJ2-2; D call uncertain. Deletions cut 0 bases from V and 10 bases from J, with 12 bases between. CDR3 length: 14 amino acids. CDR1 is MNHNY and CDR2 is SVGAGI in the germline V gene (reference sequence). The CDR3 sequence is CASSYSITTPELFF. As DNA, the CDR3 is TGTGCCAGCAGTTACTCGATAACTACGCCGGAGCTGTTTTTT.

This chain links TRBV7-2 with TRBJ2-1; 8 positions agree with TRBD2. With V trimmed by 3 bases and J by 8 bases, 3 bases remained unmatched. The germline CDR1 and CDR2 sequences are SGHTA and FQGNSA. The length of the CDR3 is 13 residues. The chain's CDR3 is CASSLPGGDEQFF. The CDR3 coding sequence is TGTGCCAGCAGCTTGCCGGGAGGGGATGAGCAGTTCTTC.

CDR3: CAIAGERGNQPQHF. The CDR3 coding sequence is TGTGCCATCGCGGGGGAAAGGGGCAATCAGCCCCAGCATTTT. The chain uses TRBV2 and TRBJ1-5; tentatively, D is TRBD1 (5 bases). The V end was cut by 10 bases, the J end by 2 bases, with 15 bases between. Germline assignment: CDR1 SNHLY and CDR2 FYNNEI. The CDR3 is made up of 14 amino acids.

The chain combines TRBV30 with TRBJ1-6, with D tentatively TRBD1 (6 bases). Germline CDR1 is GTSNPN and CDR2 is SVGIG (reference sequence). Trimming cost V 1 base and J 10 bases, with 17 bases left between them. This CDR3 is 15 amino acids long. Here the CDR3 DNA reads TGTGCCTGGAGTGCTACCGGGACAAAGGAGTCACCCCTCCACTTT. It translates to CAWSATGTKESPLHF.

The chain joins TRBV12-3 or TRBV12-4 to TRBJ1-1; a weak D match, TRBD1 (6 bases). V was pared by 6 bases and J by 11 bases, with 19 bases between. This CDR3 spans 13 amino acids. CDR3 sequence reads: CASSRDTPRSAFF. As DNA, the CDR3 is TGTGCCAGCAGCCGGGACACCCCTCGAAGTGCTTTCTTT.

V usage is TRBV20-1 and J usage is TRBJ2-2; 10 nucleotides match TRBD2. Germline CDR1 is DFQATT and CDR2 is SNEGSKA (reference sequence). The J segment lost 9 bases and the V segment lost 3 bases, leaving 7 bases of the junction unmatched. The CDR3 totals 14 residues. CDR3 sequence (DNA): TGCAGTGCTAGTGAGGGACTAGCGACCCGGGAGCTGTTTTTT. It yields the protein CSASEGLATRELFF.

The chain combines TRBV4-3 with TRBJ1-2; D possibly corresponds to TRBD1 (6 bases). The CDR3 is made up of 22 amino acids. V lost 0 bases to trimming and J lost 5 bases, with 34 bases between them. The germline CDR1 and CDR2 sequences are LGHNA and YSLEER. The CDR3 nucleotides read TGCGCCAGCAGCCAAGACCCCGGGACACCCGGGGACGGGTCAGACCTCGCTTATGGCTACACCTTC. Translation gives CASSQDPGTPGDGSDLAYGYTF.

The chain carries TRBV28 and TRBJ1-3; D not resolved. The CDR3 totals 11 residues. CDR1 is MDHEN and CDR2 is SYDVKM in the germline V gene. The V end was cut by 10 bases, the J end by 4 bases, with 8 bases between. The CDR3 sequence is CATQTGNTIYF. CDR3 in DNA: TGTGCCACCCAAACAGGAAACACCATATATTTT.